The 8 T cell receptor beta chains given below trace back to one sample, sequenced in a study of cytomegalovirus exposure and HLA in healthy donors. PCR employed 60 Vbeta and 13 Jbeta primers. Sequencing was performed with immunoSEQ multiplex PCR; in TCRdb, only in-frame clones are kept and a portion is missing. Of fewer than 250,000 clones in the sample, 75% to 80% were seen once. Source material: PBMCs. The source is a woman in her 30s in good health and CMV-seropositive.

About this clone: Mismatch with germline at one junction end may stem from a read error. The rearrangement links TRBV7-9 to TRBJ1-5; TRBD1 matches 7 bases. The CDR3 loop spans 16 amino acids. Germline loops: CDR1 SEHNR, CDR2 FQNEAQ (reference sequence). The CDR3: CSSSLSRQGTNQPQHF. The CDR3 region has the DNA TGTTCCAGCAGCTTATCGCGACAGGGTACCAATCAGCCCCAGCATTTT.

The chain carries TRBV27 and TRBJ1-1; possible D gene TRBD1, 5 bases. The CDR3 has 12 residues. Trimming took 5 bases from V and 11 from J, leaving 15 bases between them. The germline V gene has CDR1 MNHEY and CDR2 SMNVEV (reference sequence). DNA for the CDR3: TGTGCCAGCAGTCTTGTGGGGGGTTACGCTTTCTTT. Protein sequence: CASSLVGGYAFF.

The chain is built from TRBV5-1 and TRBJ2-1, with 7 bases fitting TRBD1. CDR1 and CDR2 (germline): SGHRS, YFSETQ. V lost 4 bases to trimming and J lost 1 base; unmatched junction nucleotides: 8. The CDR3 sequence is 16 residues long. This CDR3 reads CASSLFDRVSYNEQFF. The DNA for the CDR3 is TGCGCCAGCAGCCTCTTTGACAGGGTTTCCTACAATGAGCAGTTCTTC.

V and J are TRBV6-5 and TRBJ2-7; 9 bases line up with TRBD1. Looked up from germline, CDR1 is MNHEY and CDR2 is SVGAGI. CDR3 length: 14 residues. With 4 bases clipped from V and 6 bases from J, the junction kept 7 bases outside the gene matches. As DNA, the CDR3 is TGTGCCAGCAGTTCCGGGACAGGGTCTTCCGAGCAGTACTTC. It encodes CASSSGTGSSEQYF.

This chain links TRBV4-3 with TRBJ1-2, with D possibly being TRBD1 (6 bases). V gave up 3 bases and J gave up 4 bases, with 15 bases separating them. The germline V gene encodes CDR1 LGHNA and CDR2 YSLEER. The CDR3 is 15 amino acids. The DNA for the CDR3 is TGCGCCAGCAGCCACATAGGGGGTCGGGGCTATGGCTACACCTTC. It yields the protein CASSHIGGRGYGYTF.

This chain links TRBV19 with TRBJ2-1; 9 bases map to TRBD1. The germline CDR1 and CDR2 sequences are LNHDA and SQIVND (reference sequence). V dropped 10 bases and J dropped 6; count of bases not matched to a gene: 19. This CDR3 region has 17 residues. Here the CDR3 reads CATTDFYGGQGANEQFF. The CDR3 DNA reads as TGTGCCACTACGGACTTCTATGGGGGACAGGGAGCCAATGAGCAGTTCTTC.

The V and J genes are TRBV11-2 and TRBJ1-4; D is ambiguous. Looked up from germline, CDR1 is SGHAT and CDR2 is FQNNGV. The CDR3 sequence is 14 residues long. The germline V and J ends were trimmed by 0 bases and 4 bases, with 6 bases remaining between them. The CDR3: CASSLDRFNEKLFF. DNA for the CDR3: TGTGCCAGCAGCTTAGACAGATTTAATGAAAAACTGTTTTTT.

The chain's CDR3 is CASSLGQVTGETQYF. The CDR3 nucleotides are TGTGCCAGCAGCTTAGGACAGGTGACCGGTGAGACCCAGTACTTC. The genes are TRBV11-3 and TRBJ2-5; possibly TRBD1 for D (6 bases). Germline V gives CDR1 SGHNT, CDR2 YENEEA. Trimming cost V 1 base and J 5 bases, with 14 bases left between them. This CDR3 spans 15 amino acids.